Presented here are 2 T cell receptor beta chains from one specimen sequenced in a study of blood T cell repertoires in COVID-19. Sequencing used immunoSEQ multiplex PCR; TCRdb keeps in-frame clones, though not all of them. The sample records around 90,000 clones, roughly 80% being singletons. The sample consisted of peripheral blood. Every receptor here comes from a woman between 65 and 79 years old with active or convalescent COVID-19.

The J gene is TRBJ1-5, the V gene TRBV19, with a possible D match to TRBD1 (6 bases). V lost 0 bases, J lost 4 bases, and 13 bases lay in between. Germline V gene lookup returns CDR1 LNHDA and CDR2 SQIVND (reference sequence). The CDR3 sequence is 16 residues long. CDR3 in DNA: TGTGCCAGTAGTATAGATCAAGGGGGTCATAATCAGCCCCAGCATTTT. Protein product: CASSIDQGGHNQPQHF.

CDR3 DNA: TGTGCCAGCAGCCACCTTGCAGCGGGGGTATCTAGCACAGATACGCAGTATTTT. This encodes CASSHLAAGVSSTDTQYF. V is TRBV3-1 (or the pseudogene TRBV3-2) and J is TRBJ2-3; 8 bases fit TRBD2. The CDR3 is 18 residues long. V shed 3 bases, J shed 0 bases, and the junction held 11 bases outside the gene matches. CDR1 and CDR2 from the germline V gene are LGHDT and YNNKEL (reference sequence).